This is a list of T cell receptor beta chains from one sample in a study of cytomegalovirus exposure and HLA in healthy donors. TCRdb's copy holds only in-frame clones and misses some; the assay was immunoSEQ multiplex PCR. In all, the sample yields tens of thousands of clones. The sequenced sample was PBMCs. Receptors originate from a female donor in good health and CMV-seropositive. CDR3s include the opening cysteine and the closing phenylalanine or tryptophan.

J gene: TRBJ1-5
V gene: TRBV4-1
CDR3 protein: CASSQEASSNQPQHF

J gene: TRBJ2-7
V gene: TRBV28
CDR3 protein: CASRLTGTSYEQYF

J gene: TRBJ1-1
V gene: TRBV5-6
CDR3 protein: CASSGLGRGGTEAFF

J gene: TRBJ2-2
V gene: TRBV7-2
CDR3 protein: CASSLDRTSGGELFF

J gene: TRBJ2-6
V gene: TRBV6-1
CDR3 protein: CASSEKAGGSGANVLTF

J gene: TRBJ2-7
V gene: TRBV5-1
CDR3 protein: CASSLDIGSDEQYF

J gene: TRBJ2-2
V gene: TRBV7-2
CDR3 protein: CASSSSSGSGGELFF

J gene: TRBJ2-5
V gene: TRBV18
CDR3 protein: CASSLDRLQETQYF

J gene: TRBJ2-7
V gene: TRBV11-2
CDR3 protein: CASSLKWPGYEQYF

J gene: TRBJ1-1
V gene: TRBV27
CDR3 protein: CASSLSVGRFTEAFF

J gene: TRBJ1-1
V gene: TRBV9
CDR3 protein: CASSVAPTGYTEAFF

J gene: TRBJ2-7
V gene: TRBV19
CDR3 protein: CASSKAGTSSYEQYF

J gene: TRBJ1-2
V gene: TRBV19
CDR3 protein: CASGQGTPYGYTF

J gene: TRBJ2-1
V gene: TRBV10-3
CDR3 protein: CAISESGGVNEQFF

J gene: TRBJ1-2
V gene: TRBV10-1
CDR3 protein: CASSEGQGYGYTF

J gene: TRBJ1-1
V gene: TRBV5-1
CDR3 protein: CASSFLDSHTEAFF

J gene: TRBJ2-7
V gene: TRBV7-9
CDR3 protein: CASSPPVSDEQYF